A selection of T cell receptor beta chains follows, all from one sample in a study of cytomegalovirus exposure and HLA in healthy donors. TCRdb's table, derived via immunoSEQ multiplex PCR, lists solely in-frame clones and lacks some. This repertoire shows 110,000 to 150,000 clones, approximately 63% found once; its top ten account for 2.1%. The sample taken for sequencing was PBMCs. The receptors shown here come from a woman in her fifties or sixties in good health and CMV-seropositive. CDR3s include the opening cysteine and the closing phenylalanine or tryptophan.

CASGTGNRELFF	TRBV19	TRBJ2-2
CASSEGAGFTDTQYF	TRBV6-1	TRBJ2-3
CASRATGPNQPQHF	TRBV2	TRBJ1-5
CATQEGPEETQYF	TRBV5-1	TRBJ2-5
CALVGDSGGEQYF	TRBV2	TRBJ2-7
CASSLGTSGRVEYF	TRBV7-2	TRBJ2-3
CASSGQVNTEAFF	TRBV2	TRBJ1-1
CASSVGAGTSYNEQFF	TRBV9	TRBJ2-1
CASSLGQGAGYTF	TRBV19	TRBJ1-2
CASSSNVQGATNEKLFF	TRBV7-9	TRBJ1-4
CASSFSGTAANTGELFF	TRBV5-5	TRBJ2-2
CASRLAGGSSYEQYF	TRBV19	TRBJ2-7
CAISSGRATGELFF	TRBV19	TRBJ2-2
CASSFIAPGQRLSYTF	TRBV28	TRBJ1-2
CASGTGTLIPTYGYTF	TRBV28	TRBJ1-2
CASSEFGHGTGGGEAFF	TRBV6-1	TRBJ1-1
CSVRREAREQYF	TRBV29-1	TRBJ2-7
CASSGKMNTEAFF	TRBV18	TRBJ1-1
CASSWTSSGANVLTF	TRBV5-6	TRBJ2-6
CASSPLELAKNIQYF	TRBV18	TRBJ2-4
CASSKVGGVYEQYF	TRBV25-1	TRBJ2-7
CASSEGGGWEYSPLHF	TRBV9	TRBJ1-6
CASSPWSRGLNEKLFF	TRBV28	TRBJ1-4
CASRTGQSYEQYF	TRBV19	TRBJ2-7
CASSVLSSGANVLTF	TRBV2	TRBJ2-6
CASSLAGGGSYEQYF	TRBV5-5	TRBJ2-7
CASSQTGRNTEAFF	TRBV28	TRBJ1-1
CASSKGTGSTYEQYF	TRBV6-1	TRBJ2-7
CASSLVPGRETQYF	TRBV5-1	TRBJ2-5
CASSNRGTGKFF	TRBV7-2	TRBJ2-1
CASIKNTEAFF	TRBV28	TRBJ1-1
CASSQDLGLVVGEQFF	TRBV14	TRBJ2-1
CASSLLGGGDTQYF	TRBV7-9	TRBJ2-3
CASRTGFEGYTF	TRBV27	TRBJ1-2
CASSLDSTGRDTQYF	TRBV5-4	TRBJ2-3
CASSLFGTDTQYF	TRBV7-3	TRBJ2-3
CASTRGDRTREQYF	TRBV28	TRBJ2-7
CASSSGTVNTEAFF	TRBV7-9	TRBJ1-1
CASSPWTGIGGEQYF	TRBV19	TRBJ2-7
CASSPQSSPPRNEQFF	TRBV5-1	TRBJ2-1
CASSTTGSGNTIYF	TRBV27	TRBJ1-3
CASSTTGSIVSPLHF	TRBV6-1	TRBJ1-6
CASSLEWGGVAFF	TRBV7-2	TRBJ1-1
CASSIISGGDQETQYF	TRBV6-6	TRBJ2-5
CASRLLDRPNEKLFF	TRBV19	TRBJ1-4
CASSFGTGGNEKLFF	TRBV7-9	TRBJ1-4